This entry is about one T cell receptor (beta chain). The clone's antigen remains unknown. Per-base qualities were not stored, and no clone one base away is much larger. The immunoSEQ Assay, a bias-controlled multiplex PCR, was used to amplify TCRbeta CDR3 regions from genomic DNA. For the original study's pipeline: Nucleated cell counts per sample were estimated from amplification of reference gene primers within the assay. Sequence reads were collapsed and filtered to measure the absolute abundance of every unique TCRbeta CDR3 rearrangement. For each sample, productive Simpson clonality was calculated as the square root of Simpson's diversity index across productive rearrangements. Held by TCRdb, this immuneACCESS table contains in-frame sequences only and omits some clones. Under half of the omission traces to an unresolved V gene where checked; the cause of the rest is unknown. That table furnishes V, J and clone size, whereas the DNA furnished D and trimming. A total of about 530,000 clones appear in this sample, 85% to 90% of them only once. The top ten hold 7.5% to 9% of the sample.

In Seattle, one collaborating source enrolled patients while the infection was active and tracked those patients longitudinally over the course of disease. Collaborating institutions collected whole blood in K2EDTA tubes following their own protocols. For TCRbeta analysis, collaborator samples were shipped as frozen whole blood, as isolated PBMCs, or as DNA extracted from either sample type. This specimen belongs to a study of blood T cell repertoires in COVID-19 (dated by TCRdb to 2020 to 2022). Concerning the study at large: Samples from collaborators originated in the United States, Italy and Spain and spanned both the acute and convalescent phases of COVID-19. The sample metadata nearly always contained a de-identified subject ID, COVID-19 status, age in years and sex. HLA class I and class II types, where available, came from metadata supplied by the sample provider rather than from assay-based typing. Samples were obtained from the ongoing ImmuneRACE study (first 160 participants) and from 1,254 subjects provided by 6 global collaborators. Deeply sampled blood TCRbeta repertoires from subjects exposed to, actively infected with, or recovered from COVID-19 were included in the dataset. The prospective study material was composed of cDNA or gDNA derived from T cells, B-cell-depleted T cells, or PBMCs. The repertoires were released in a freely available public database intended as a resource for research on the immune response to SARS-CoV-2. What the work shows at the level of the full study, not this receptor alone: The amount of clinical and demographic metadata varied by source and participant and was provided uncurated.

The germline V end is reduced by 1 base and the J end by 6 bases; junction bases left unmatched: 11. According to the germline V gene (reference sequence), CDR1 reads SEHNR and CDR2 reads FQNEAQ. From the cysteine through the phenylalanine, the CDR3 covers 16 amino acids. The kept DNA is CDR3 alone, 48 bases in frame from the first base. This receptor was identified in a woman aged 45-65 years with COVID-19, enrolled during active disease. This chain joins TRBV7-9 to TRBJ1-2; 7 nucleotides in the junction match TRBD1. The sequencing input was peripheral blood. The CDR3 region has the sequence CASSLESGGGIDGYTF. The DNA reads TGTGCCAGCAGCTTAGAGTCCGGAGGGGGCATCGATGGCTACACCTTC.